Listed below are T cell receptor beta chains from one sample, sequenced in a study of cytomegalovirus exposure and HLA in healthy donors. Sequenced by immunoSEQ multiplex PCR; TCRdb stores in-frame clones only, minus some. The sample records over 75,000 clones, approximately 70% being singletons. The sample was PBMCs. These receptors were obtained from a man aged 25 to 45 in good health and CMV-seronegative. Both conserved end residues are part of each CDR3. The D gene is left open where the match is weak. Size is omitted from some rows. Given values are once, few, many or a class for expanded clones.

abundance: -; v_gene: TRBV25-1; d_gene: TRBD1; j_gene: TRBJ1-1; CDR3aa: CARSARTGAKNTEAFF; CDR3nt: TGTGCCCGCAGTGCCAGGACAGGGGCAAAGAACACTGAAGCTTTCTTT
abundance: once; v_gene: TRBV27; d_gene: TRBD2; j_gene: TRBJ2-7; CDR3aa: CASSLTSGRGNEQYF; CDR3nt: TGTGCCAGCAGTTTAACTAGCGGGAGAGGGAACGAGCAGTACTTC
abundance: -; v_gene: TRBV2; d_gene: TRBD2; j_gene: TRBJ2-7; CDR3aa: CASSGPKASGGFSTYEQYF; CDR3nt: TGTGCCAGCTCGGGCCCCAAAGCTAGCGGGGGCTTCTCCACCTACGAGCAGTACTTC
abundance: -; v_gene: TRBV5-1; d_gene: TRBD2; j_gene: TRBJ2-3; CDR3aa: CASSWGGGDGSTQYF; CDR3nt: TGCGCCAGCAGCTGGGGGGGTGGGGACGGTTCCACGCAGTATTTT
abundance: few; v_gene: TRBV28; d_gene: -; j_gene: TRBJ2-6; CDR3aa: CASSLSGGANVLTF; CDR3nt: TGTGCCAGCAGCCTGTCGGGGGGGGCCAACGTCCTGACTTTC
abundance: -; v_gene: TRBV19; d_gene: -; j_gene: TRBJ1-1; CDR3aa: CASSRRRMNTEAFF; CDR3nt: TGTGCCAGTAGTCGACGGAGAATGAACACTGAAGCTTTCTTT
abundance: -; v_gene: TRBV7-6; d_gene: -; j_gene: TRBJ1-1; CDR3aa: CASSALGADGTEAFF; CDR3nt: TGTGCCAGCAGCGCCTTAGGAGCGGATGGGACTGAAGCTTTCTTT
abundance: -; v_gene: TRBV29-1; d_gene: -; j_gene: TRBJ2-5; CDR3aa: CSGSRASKETQYF; CDR3nt: TGCAGCGGATCTCGGGCTAGCAAAGAGACTCAGTACTTC
abundance: -; v_gene: TRBV27; d_gene: TRBD2; j_gene: TRBJ2-3; CDR3aa: CASSLSPSGIPDTQYF; CDR3nt: TGTGCCAGCAGTTTAAGCCCTAGCGGGATTCCAGATACGCAGTATTTT
abundance: -; v_gene: TRBV18; d_gene: TRBD2; j_gene: TRBJ2-2; CDR3aa: CASSPLQAGGTTGELFF; CDR3nt: TGTGCCAGCTCACCCTTACAAGCGGGAGGAACAACCGGGGAGCTGTTTTTT
abundance: -; v_gene: TRBV30; d_gene: -; j_gene: TRBJ2-5; CDR3aa: CAWGGGGETQYF; CDR3nt: TGTGCCTGGGGCGGGGGCGGGGAGACCCAGTACTTC
abundance: -; v_gene: TRBV5-1; d_gene: -; j_gene: TRBJ1-5; CDR3aa: CASSLEGAVDQPQHF; CDR3nt: TGCGCCAGCAGCTTGGAAGGGGCAGTGGATCAGCCCCAGCATTTT
abundance: -; v_gene: TRBV11-2; d_gene: -; j_gene: TRBJ2-7; CDR3aa: CASSLRRSSYEQYF; CDR3nt: TGTGCCAGCAGCTTGCGGAGAAGCTCCTACGAGCAGTACTTC
abundance: once; v_gene: TRBV5-6; d_gene: -; j_gene: TRBJ2-1; CDR3aa: CASATTGGVNEQFF; CDR3nt: TGTGCCAGCGCTACCACAGGGGGGGTAAATGAGCAGTTCTTC
abundance: -; v_gene: TRBV7-8; d_gene: TRBD2; j_gene: TRBJ2-7; CDR3aa: CASSLGTSGSYEQYF; CDR3nt: TGTGCCAGCAGCCTCGGGACTAGCGGGTCCTACGAGCAGTACTTC
abundance: -; v_gene: TRBV7-2; d_gene: -; j_gene: TRBJ2-7; CDR3aa: CASSPQGEAYEQYF; CDR3nt: TGTGCCAGCAGCCCACAGGGAGAGGCCTACGAGCAGTACTTC
abundance: -; v_gene: TRBV6-6; d_gene: -; j_gene: TRBJ1-1; CDR3aa: CASSPSQARGNTEAFF; CDR3nt: TGTGCCAGCAGTCCCAGTCAGGCGCGGGGGAATACTGAAGCTTTCTTT
abundance: few; v_gene: TRBV7-9; d_gene: -; j_gene: TRBJ1-6; CDR3aa: CASSFNPGRNNSPLHF; CDR3nt: TGTGCCAGCAGCTTTAACCCTGGCAGAAATAATTCACCCCTCCACTTT
abundance: -; v_gene: TRBV14; d_gene: -; j_gene: TRBJ1-1; CDR3aa: CASSQNIHLLGFEAFF; CDR3nt: TGTGCCAGCAGCCAAAACATACACCTCTTGGGCTTTGAAGCTTTCTTT
abundance: -; v_gene: TRBV10-3; d_gene: TRBD2; j_gene: TRBJ2-7; CDR3aa: CATTGGLSYEQYF; CDR3nt: TGTGCCACGACGGGAGGGCTCTCCTACGAGCAGTACTTC
abundance: once; v_gene: TRBV11-2; d_gene: TRBD1; j_gene: TRBJ2-7; CDR3aa: CASSLVPDRAYEQYF; CDR3nt: TGTGCCAGCAGCTTAGTTCCGGACAGGGCTTACGAGCAGTACTTC
abundance: -; v_gene: TRBV7-9; d_gene: -; j_gene: TRBJ1-4; CDR3aa: CASSPGEKLFF; CDR3nt: TGTGCCAGCAGCCCCGGTGAAAAACTGTTTTTT
abundance: -; v_gene: TRBV10-2; d_gene: TRBD2; j_gene: TRBJ2-3; CDR3aa: CASSESAGGTDTQYF; CDR3nt: TGCGCCAGCAGTGAGTCGGCGGGAGGAACAGATACGCAGTATTTT
abundance: -; v_gene: TRBV6-5; d_gene: TRBD1; j_gene: TRBJ1-5; CDR3aa: CASSDRDRYQPQHF; CDR3nt: TGTGCCAGCAGTGACAGGGATAGATATCAGCCCCAGCATTTT
abundance: -; v_gene: TRBV10-2; d_gene: -; j_gene: TRBJ2-5; CDR3aa: CASSVLGAEQETQYF; CDR3nt: TGCGCCAGCAGTGTGTTAGGGGCAGAGCAAGAGACCCAGTACTTC
abundance: -; v_gene: TRBV19; d_gene: TRBD1; j_gene: TRBJ2-4; CDR3aa: CASSAQPGQGRVVAKNIQYF; CDR3nt: TGTGCCAGTAGTGCGCAACCGGGACAGGGGAGGGTCGTGGCCAAAAACATTCAGTACTTC
abundance: -; v_gene: TRBV7-2; d_gene: TRBD1; j_gene: TRBJ2-7; CDR3aa: CASSLEGQGPYEQYF; CDR3nt: TGTGCCAGCAGCTTAGAGGGACAGGGGCCCTACGAGCAGTACTTC
abundance: -; v_gene: TRBV7-9; d_gene: -; j_gene: TRBJ1-5; CDR3aa: CSSSLEGVWGQPQHF; CDR3nt: TGTTCCAGCAGCCTCGAGGGGGTTTGGGGACAGCCCCAGCATTTT
abundance: -; v_gene: TRBV14; d_gene: -; j_gene: TRBJ1-2; CDR3aa: CASSLFRDFYGYTF; CDR3nt: TGTGCCAGCAGCCTCTTCCGGGACTTCTATGGCTACACCTTC
abundance: -; v_gene: TRBV27; d_gene: TRBD2; j_gene: TRBJ2-7; CDR3aa: CASRGTSGFYEQYF; CDR3nt: TGTGCCAGCAGGGGGACTAGCGGATTCTACGAGCAGTACTTC
abundance: -; v_gene: TRBV7-9; d_gene: TRBD1; j_gene: TRBJ1-1; CDR3aa: CASSLAVAGGAWKTEAFF; CDR3nt: TGTGCCAGCAGCTTAGCGGTGGCAGGGGGCGCCTGGAAGACTGAAGCTTTCTTT
abundance: -; v_gene: TRBV5-8; d_gene: -; j_gene: TRBJ1-6; CDR3aa: CASSLHRSSYNSPLHF; CDR3nt: TGTGCCAGCAGCTTGCACCGGAGCTCCTATAATTCACCCCTCCACTTT
abundance: -; v_gene: TRBV5-8; d_gene: -; j_gene: TRBJ1-2; CDR3aa: CASSLEFRVGYTF; CDR3nt: TGTGCCAGCAGCTTGGAGTTCCGGGTCGGCTACACCTTC
abundance: -; v_gene: TRBV29-1; d_gene: TRBD2; j_gene: TRBJ2-3; CDR3aa: CSVVREPPADTQYF; CDR3nt: TGCAGCGTTGTGCGGGAGCCTCCTGCAGATACGCAGTATTTT